Below, 6 T cell receptor beta chains from the same sample are listed, as sequenced in a study of monozygotic twins with inflammatory bowel disease. TCRdb re-called the 5' RACE reads, yielding one record per CDR3 amino acid sequence without DNA. Here the sample table reports just over 300,000 distinct CDR3 sequences. Sequencing was done on a sample of blood. The receptors were gathered from a human donor with ulcerative colitis or Crohn's disease, or a healthy co-twin of an affected twin (not recorded which).

V gene TRBV28 combines with J gene TRBJ2-1; TCRdb names TRBD2, which stays unverified in the absence of DNA. Per the germline V gene, CDR1 is MDHEN and CDR2 is SYDVKM. This CDR3 region has 13 residues. The CDR3 loop is CASSPQGGNEQFF.

V is TRBV5-1 and J is TRBJ1-1; with no DNA, the TCRdb D assignment of TRBD1 cannot be verified. The CDR3 consists of 16 residues. Germline V lookup: CDR1 SGHRS, CDR2 YFSETQ. The CDR3 loop is CASSWGDREANTEAFF. The full variable domain, with the rest looked up from reference TRBV5-1 and TRBJ1-1, is KAGVTQTPRYLIKTRGQQVTLSCSPISGHRSVSWYQQTPGQGLQFLFEYFSETQRNKGNFPGRFSGRQFSNSRSEMNVSTLELGDSALYLCASSWGDREANTEAFFGQGTRLTVV.

The rearrangement uses TRBV6-5 and TRBJ1-2. Germline assignment: CDR1 MNHEY and CDR2 SVGAGI. The CDR3 runs 15 residues. The CDR3 protein is CASSYNQNGVSGYTF.

J is TRBJ2-7 and V is TRBV28. This CDR3 region has 14 residues. Germline V gives CDR1 MDHEN, CDR2 SYDVKM. CDR3 protein: CASGQDWSSYEQYF.

The rearrangement uses TRBV7-6 and TRBJ2-7; absent DNA, TCRdb's TRBD1 call cannot be checked. The length of the CDR3 is 13 residues. Germline CDR1 is SGHVS and CDR2 is FNYEAQ. The CDR3 loop reads CASSDDRGYEQYF.

The CDR3 region is CAISDATVQETQYF. This chain links TRBV10-3 with TRBJ2-5. This CDR3 region has 14 residues. CDR1 is ENHRY, CDR2 SYGVKD, per germline.